This T cell receptor (beta chain) was captured in a study of neurological immune-mediated disorders. Study results and limitations: No expanded-clone CDR3 amino acid sequence recurred across subjects, suggesting private TCR-beta repertoires. It was HTLV-1-associated myelopathy that showed the most TCR clonal expansion, while multiple sclerosis showed the least, falling below healthy controls.

With V trimmed by 5 bases and J by 2 bases, 1 base remained unmatched. CDR1 and CDR2 (germline): SGHRS, YFSETQ. This CDR3 contains 14 residues. The cDNA was generated through 5'RACE incorporating 10-nucleotide random UMIs. TCRdb redid the calling of the 5' RACE reads with MiXCR, one entry per CDR3 protein. The sample gives tens of thousands of distinct CDR3 sequences, roughly 12% of which show up once; roughly an eighth is in the top ten. Specified time point: longitudinal time-point 3. In its sample, this clonotype was seen many times. Its antigen is not known. Sequencing was done on a sample of PBMCs. This TCR derives from a man aged 30 to 45 in good health. The V call is TRBV5-1, the J call TRBJ2-3; TRBD2 matches at 11 bases. The CDR3 region has the DNA TGCGCCAGCAGGACTAGCGGGAACACAGATACGCAGTATTTT. Encoded protein: CASRTSGNTDTQYF.